This T cell receptor (beta chain) was identified in a study of graft-versus-host responses after intestinal transplantation. Concerning this clone itself: Antigen specificity is unknown.

V lost 0 bases and J lost 8; bases outside the gene matches: 1. Germline CDR1 is SGHDT and CDR2 is YYEEEE. CDR3 size: 13 residues. Using immunoSEQ multiplex PCR, the repertoire was profiled, and TCRdb retains in-frame clones only, with some absent. Of tens of thousands of clones in the sample, approximately 84% were seen once. Material: unstimulated CD4+ T cells sorted from spleen or lymph node cells, obtained before transplant. The chain couples TRBV5-6 to TRBJ2-2, with 7 bases aligning to TRBD1. The receptor was derived from a human donor who was the organ donor for an intestinal transplant. The CDR3 region has the DNA TGTGCCAGCAGCTTGGCAGGGGGAGGGGAGCTGTTTTTT. This translates into CASSLAGGGELFF.